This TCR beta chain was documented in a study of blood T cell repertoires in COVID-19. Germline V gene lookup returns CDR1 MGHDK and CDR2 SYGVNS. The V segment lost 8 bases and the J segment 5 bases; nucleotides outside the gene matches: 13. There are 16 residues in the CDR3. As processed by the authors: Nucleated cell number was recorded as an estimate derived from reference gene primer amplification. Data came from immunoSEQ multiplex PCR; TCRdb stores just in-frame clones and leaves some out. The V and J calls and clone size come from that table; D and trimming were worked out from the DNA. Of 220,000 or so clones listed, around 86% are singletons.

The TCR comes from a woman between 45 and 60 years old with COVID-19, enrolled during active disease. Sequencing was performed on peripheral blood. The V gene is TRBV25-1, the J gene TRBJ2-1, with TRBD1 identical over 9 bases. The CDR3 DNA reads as TGTGCCAGCGCCCAACCGGGACAGGGATTCCACAATGAGCAGTTCTTC. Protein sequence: CASAQPGQGFHNEQFF.